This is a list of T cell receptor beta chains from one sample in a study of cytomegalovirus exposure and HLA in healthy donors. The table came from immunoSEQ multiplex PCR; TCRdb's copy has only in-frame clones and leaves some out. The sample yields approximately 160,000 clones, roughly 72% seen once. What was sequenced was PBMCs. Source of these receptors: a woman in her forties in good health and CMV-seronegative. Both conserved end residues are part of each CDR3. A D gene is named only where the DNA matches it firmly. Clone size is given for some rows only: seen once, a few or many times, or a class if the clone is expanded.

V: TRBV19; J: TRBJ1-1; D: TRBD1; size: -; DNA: TGTGCCAGTTATCTCCCGGGACAGGGAAATGAAGCTTTCTTT; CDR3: CASYLPGQGNEAFF
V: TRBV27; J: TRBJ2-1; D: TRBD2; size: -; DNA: TGTGCCAGCAGTTATAGTGGGAGACTAGCGGGGGAGGAGCAGTTCTTC; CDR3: CASSYSGRLAGEEQFF
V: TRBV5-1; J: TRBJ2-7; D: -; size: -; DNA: TGCGCCAGCAGCTTGGAACCGGGACAAGACTACGAGCAGTACTTC; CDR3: CASSLEPGQDYEQYF
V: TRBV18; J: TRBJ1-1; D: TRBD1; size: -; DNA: TGTGCCAGCTCACCGAGATCCCGGACAGGGGAAGGGGGAAGCACTGAAGCTTTCTTT; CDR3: CASSPRSRTGEGGSTEAFF
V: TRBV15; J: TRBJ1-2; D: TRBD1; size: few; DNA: TGTGCCACCAGCAGGACATTACCACAGGGGGCTAACTATGGCTACACCTTC; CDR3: CATSRTLPQGANYGYTF
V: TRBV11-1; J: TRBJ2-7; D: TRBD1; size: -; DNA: TGTGCCAGCACAGACAGGGGGAACTCCGAGCAGTACTTC; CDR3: CASTDRGNSEQYF
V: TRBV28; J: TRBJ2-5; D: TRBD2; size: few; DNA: TGTGCCAGCAGTTTCTGGGAGGGACTAGCGGACCAAGAGACCCAGTACTTC; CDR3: CASSFWEGLADQETQYF
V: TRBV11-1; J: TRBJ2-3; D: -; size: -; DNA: TGTGCCAGCAGCTTCGGGTTTTCTCTAATAGCGGACACAGATACGCAGTATTTT; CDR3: CASSFGFSLIADTDTQYF
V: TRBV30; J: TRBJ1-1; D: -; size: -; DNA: TGTGCCTGGAGTGTAGATTCGGCGGGTAACACTGAAGCTTTCTTT; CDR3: CAWSVDSAGNTEAFF
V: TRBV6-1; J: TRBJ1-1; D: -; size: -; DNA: TGTGCCAGCAGTGAACGCGCAGGCAAGAACACTGAAGCTTTCTTT; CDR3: CASSERAGKNTEAFF
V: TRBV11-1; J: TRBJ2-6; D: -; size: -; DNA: TGTGCCAGCAGCTTAGCGGCGGGCTCTGGGGCCAACGTCCTGACTTTC; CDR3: CASSLAAGSGANVLTF
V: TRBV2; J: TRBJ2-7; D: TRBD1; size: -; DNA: TGTGCCAGCAGGCCTGGACAGGGCTCCTACGAGCAGTACTTC; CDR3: CASRPGQGSYEQYF
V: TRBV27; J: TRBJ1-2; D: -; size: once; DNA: TGTGCCAGCAGTACAGGTTTAGGGGGCTACACCTTC; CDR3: CASSTGLGGYTF
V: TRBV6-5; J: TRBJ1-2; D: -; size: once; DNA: TGTGCCAGCAGTTACACTTCTACAGGGTCAGTTGGCTACACCTTC; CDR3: CASSYTSTGSVGYTF
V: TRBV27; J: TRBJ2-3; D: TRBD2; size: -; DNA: TGTGCCAGCAGCCCCAGACGGGGGGGCGGGGGCCACACAGATACGCAGTATTTT; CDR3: CASSPRRGGGGHTDTQYF
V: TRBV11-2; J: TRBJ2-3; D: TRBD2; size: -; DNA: TGTGCCAGCAGCTTAGAGGGACTAGCGGGAAGGCAAGATACGCAGTATTTT; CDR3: CASSLEGLAGRQDTQYF
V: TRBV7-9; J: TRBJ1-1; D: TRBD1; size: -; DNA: TGTGCCAGCAGCTTAGAACGTGGGACAGGATTAGGAGCTTTCTTT; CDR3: CASSLERGTGLGAFF
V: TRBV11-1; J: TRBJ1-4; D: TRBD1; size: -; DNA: TGTGCCAGCAGCTCCTGGACAGGGGATGAAAAACTGTTTTTT; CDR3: CASSSWTGDEKLFF
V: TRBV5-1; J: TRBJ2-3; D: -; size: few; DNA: TGCGCCAGCAGCAAGAGCTCACGAGGGACAGATACGCAGTATTTT; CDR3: CASSKSSRGTDTQYF
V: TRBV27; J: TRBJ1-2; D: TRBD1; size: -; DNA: TGTGCCAGCAGTTTATATCAGGGGACAGGAGGATACTATGGCTACACCTTC; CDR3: CASSLYQGTGGYYGYTF
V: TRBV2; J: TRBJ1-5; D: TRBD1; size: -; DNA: TGTGCCAGCAGCGATCGGGGGACAGGGAGTCAGCCCCAGCATTTT; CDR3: CASSDRGTGSQPQHF
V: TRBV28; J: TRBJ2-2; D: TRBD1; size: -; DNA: TGTGCCAGCAGCCGACAGGGGGCAGGCACCGGGGAGCTGTTTTTT; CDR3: CASSRQGAGTGELFF
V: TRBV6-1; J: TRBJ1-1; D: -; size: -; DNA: TGTGCCAGCAGTGATGTTTCGGGGAAGAACACTGAAGCTTTCTTT; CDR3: CASSDVSGKNTEAFF
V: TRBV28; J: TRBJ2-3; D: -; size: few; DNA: TGTGCCAGCAGCCCAAGTCTAATCACAGATACGCAGTATTTT; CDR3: CASSPSLITDTQYF
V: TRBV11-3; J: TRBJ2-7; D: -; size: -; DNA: TGTGCCAGCAGCTCCGCAGGGGTGATGGTCCACGAGCAGTACTTC; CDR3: CASSSAGVMVHEQYF
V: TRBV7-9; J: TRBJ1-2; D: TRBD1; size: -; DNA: TGTGCCAGCAGCTTAGGGGACAGGGGGGGATATGGCTACACCTTC; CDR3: CASSLGDRGGYGYTF
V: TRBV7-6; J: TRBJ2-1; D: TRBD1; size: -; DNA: TGTGCCAGCAGCTTAACAGGGGGCGCCGGATACAATGAGCAGTTCTTC; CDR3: CASSLTGGAGYNEQFF
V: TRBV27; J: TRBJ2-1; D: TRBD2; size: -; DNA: TGTGCCAGCACCTTGCGGGAGGGTGGTGGTGAGCAGTTCTTC; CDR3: CASTLREGGGEQFF
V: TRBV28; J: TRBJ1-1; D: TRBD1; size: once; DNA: TGTGCCAGCAGTATCGTCAGGGGGCGTACTGAAGCTTTCTTT; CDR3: CASSIVRGRTEAFF
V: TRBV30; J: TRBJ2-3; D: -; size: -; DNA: TGTGCCTGTACTAGCACAGATACGCAGTATTTT; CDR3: CACTSTDTQYF
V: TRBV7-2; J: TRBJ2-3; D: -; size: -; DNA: TGTGCCAGCAGCTTAGCGGCGGTAGCGCTTACTAGCACAGATACGCAGTATTTT; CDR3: CASSLAAVALTSTDTQYF
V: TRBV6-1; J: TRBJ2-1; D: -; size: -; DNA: TGTGCCAGCAGCCGCTCAGGGAAATTAAACAATGAGCAGTTCTTC; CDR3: CASSRSGKLNNEQFF
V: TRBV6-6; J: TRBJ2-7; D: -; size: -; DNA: TGTGCCAGCAGTTTTAAGTCGACAGGATCCGAGGCCGCGTACTTC; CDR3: CASSFKSTGSEAAYF
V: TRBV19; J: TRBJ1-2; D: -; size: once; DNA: TGTGCCAGTTCCCCAGGAAGGACAGAAAGCTATGGCTACACCTTC; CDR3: CASSPGRTESYGYTF
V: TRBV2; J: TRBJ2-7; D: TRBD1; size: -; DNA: TGTGCCACCCGGGACAGGGGCAAGGAGTACTTC; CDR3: CATRDRGKEYF
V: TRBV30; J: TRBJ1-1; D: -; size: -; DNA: TGTGCCTGGAGTCCCCAGGCGAACACTGAAGCTTTCTTT; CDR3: CAWSPQANTEAFF
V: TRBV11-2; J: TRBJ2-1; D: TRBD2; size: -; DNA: TGTGCCAGCAGCACCCCGGCGGGAGGTTATGAGCAGTTCTTC; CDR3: CASSTPAGGYEQFF
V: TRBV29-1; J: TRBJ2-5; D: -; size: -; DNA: TGCAGCGTTGTTAGTCCCCTTACCGCGAACCAAGAGACCCAGTACTTC; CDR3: CSVVSPLTANQETQYF
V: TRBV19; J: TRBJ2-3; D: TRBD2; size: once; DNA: TGTGCCAGTAGTCCCCGGACTAGCGGGATAGATACGCAGTATTTT; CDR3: CASSPRTSGIDTQYF
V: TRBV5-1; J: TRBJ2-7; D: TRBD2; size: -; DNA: TGCGCCAGCAGCAACCTAGCGGGCGGGGTAGCCTACGAGCAGTACTTC; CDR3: CASSNLAGGVAYEQYF
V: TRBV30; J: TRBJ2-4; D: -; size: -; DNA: TGTGCCTGGAGTGGAACTATAGCCAAAAACATTCAGTACTTC; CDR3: CAWSGTIAKNIQYF
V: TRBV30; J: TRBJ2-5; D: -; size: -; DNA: TGTGCCTGGAAAACAGGGCAGTCTCCCCAAGAGACCCAGTACTTC; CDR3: CAWKTGQSPQETQYF
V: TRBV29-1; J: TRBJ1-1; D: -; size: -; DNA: TGCAGCGTCCGAATTTCAGGGGCCAGCGGAGCTTTCTTT; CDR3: CSVRISGASGAFF
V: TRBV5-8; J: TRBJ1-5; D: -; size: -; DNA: TGTGCCAGCAGCTTGGATGGGTCGTCGGGGAATCAGCCCCAGCATTTT; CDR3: CASSLDGSSGNQPQHF
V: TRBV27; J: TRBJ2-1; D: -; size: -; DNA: TGTGCCTCCGCCTTTTCGGTTAACTACAATGAGCAGTTCTTC; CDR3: CASAFSVNYNEQFF
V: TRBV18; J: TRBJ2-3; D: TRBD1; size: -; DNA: TGTGCCAGCTCAGAAATCGGGACAGGGTGGACAGATACGCAGTATTTT; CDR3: CASSEIGTGWTDTQYF
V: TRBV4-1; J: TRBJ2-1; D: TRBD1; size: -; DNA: TGCGCCAGCAGCTTATCAGGGGGCGCAATTCCCGATGAGCAGTTCTTC; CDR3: CASSLSGGAIPDEQFF
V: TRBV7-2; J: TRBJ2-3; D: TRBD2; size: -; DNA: TGTGCCAGCAGCTATAGCGGGAGGGCTTGGGATACGCAGTATTTT; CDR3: CASSYSGRAWDTQYF
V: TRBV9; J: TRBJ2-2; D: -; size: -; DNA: TGTGCCAGCAGCGTTAATCCCCCCGGGGAGCTGTTTTTT; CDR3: CASSVNPPGELFF
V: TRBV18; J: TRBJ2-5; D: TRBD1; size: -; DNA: TGTGCCAGCTCACCATATTACGGACAGGGCGAAGAGACCCAGTACTTC; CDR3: CASSPYYGQGEETQYF
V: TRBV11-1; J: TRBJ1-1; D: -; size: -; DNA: TGTGCCAGCAGCTTACAGGGCATGAACACTGAAGCTTTCTTT; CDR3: CASSLQGMNTEAFF